What follows are 4 T cell receptor beta chains derived from one specimen sequenced in a study of response to subunit inactivated influenza vaccine. TCRdb processed the RT-PCR reads anew with MiXCR; each CDR3 protein has one entry. The repertoire holds around 520,000 distinct CDR3 sequences, with 12% as singletons. The sequences come from PBMCs from blood, collected on the day of vaccination. The receptors derive from a man aged 50 to 59 who received an inactivated influenza vaccine.

The chain carries TRBV29-1 and TRBJ2-5, with D unclear. In germline, CDR1 is SQVTM, CDR2 ANQGSEA. The CDR3 extends over 11 amino acids. Deletions cut 2 bases from V and 2 bases from J, with 3 bases between. The CDR3 DNA follows: TGCAGCGTTGAACCACAAGAGACCCAGTACTTC. Translating gives CSVEPQETQYF.

The genes are TRBV18 and TRBJ2-5; D assignment may be TRBD1 or TRBD2 (5 bases each). V lost 3 bases and J 5 bases, leaving 10 bases between the germline ends. Germline CDR1 KGHSH, CDR2 LQKENI. The CDR3 has 13 residues. The CDR3 region has the DNA TGTGCCAGCTCACCGGGACGCTCGGAGACCCAGTACTTC. Encoded protein: CASSPGRSETQYF.

The V gene is TRBV20-1, the J gene TRBJ1-5; D is possibly TRBD1 (6 bases). V gave up 6 bases and J gave up 6 bases, with 15 bases separating them. CDR3 length: 13 amino acids. The germline gives CDR1 DFQATT, CDR2 SNEGSKA (reference sequence). The CDR3 sequence: CSATGSLGQPQHF. The CDR3 DNA sequence: TGCAGTGCCACAGGGAGTCTGGGTCAGCCCCAGCATTTT.

This clonotype was seen at least ten times. This chain uses TRBV7-2 with TRBJ2-3; D is tentatively TRBD1 or TRBD2 (5 bases each). CDR1 is SGHTA, CDR2 FQGNSA, per germline. The CDR3 contains 14 residues. V lost 3 bases to trimming and J lost 5 bases, with 12 bases between them. CDR3 loop: CASSFNRRRDTQYF. CDR3 nucleotides: TGTGCCAGCAGCTTTAACAGGAGGAGAGATACGCAGTATTTT.